This T cell receptor beta chain was sequenced for a study of cytomegalovirus exposure and HLA in healthy donors. This clone was recorded at least ten times. Different DNA sequences within this sample yield the same CDR3. CDR1 and CDR2 (germline): SGHDT, YYEEEE. V was cut by 4 bases and J by 5 bases, with 12 bases left in between. This CDR3 spans 13 amino acids. PCR amplification relied on 60 Vbeta primers (plus 13 Jbeta primers). Sequencing used immunoSEQ multiplex PCR; TCRdb keeps in-frame clones, though not all of them. The table includes about 140,000 clones, under 10% detected once. The sequenced material came from PBMCs. The J gene is TRBJ1-1, the V gene TRBV5-6; D ambiguous. This clonotype was sampled from a middle-aged woman in good health and CMV-seropositive. CDR3 sequence: CASSPSTGTEAFF. CDR3 DNA: TGTGCCAGCAGCCCCTCGACGGGAACTGAAGCTTTCTTT.